This T cell receptor beta chain was captured by sequencing in a study of CD8 T cells in Susac syndrome. Random hexamers served to reverse transcribe about 0.5 to 1 ug RNA. Amplification of TCR beta CDR3 spanned 54 Vbeta and 13 Jbeta via immunoSEQ multiplex PCR. TCRdb independently ran MiXCR on the immunoSEQ multiplex PCR reads; one entry per CDR3 protein. The sample holds about 210,000 distinct CDR3 sequences; roughly 96% are singletons and the top ten take 0.095%. Trimming shortened V by 5 bases and J by 8 bases, and 24 bases separated the two germline ends. CDR1 is SGHTA, CDR2 FQGNSA, per germline. The CDR3 has 16 amino acids. Sequencing of TCR beta was carried out in blood CD8+ and CD4+ T cells. General study results and limits: The relatively small number of individuals in the TCR sequencing and HLA analysis was acknowledged by the study.

This clonotype was seen once. The antigen is undetermined. This chain uses TRBV7-2 with TRBJ1-2, with a possible D match to TRBD1 (5 bases). The TCR was taken from a human donor with multiple sclerosis. The material sequenced was CD4+ T cells from PBMCs. CDR3 loop: CASSIVSGTPAGGYTF. The CDR3 DNA reads TGTGCCAGCAGCATCGTATCCGGGACTCCCGCGGGGGGCTACACCTTC. Full variable domain (rest looked up from reference TRBV7-2 and TRBJ1-2): GAGVSQSPSNKVTEKGKDVELRCDPISGHTALYWYRQSLGQGLEFLIYFQGNSAPDKSGLPSDRFSAERTGGSVSTLTIQRTQQEDSAVYLCASSIVSGTPAGGYTFGSGTRLTVV.